This TCR beta chain was sequenced for a study of chemoradiotherapy in HPV16-positive cancers. Using immunoSEQ multiplex PCR, the repertoire was profiled, and TCRdb retains in-frame clones only, with some absent. The sample includes roughly 1,200 clones, about nine tenths seen only once; the top ten take more than 9%. Unmatched junction bases numbered 3, after V lost 4 bases and J lost 5 bases. Germline V CDR1 and CDR2: LGHNT, FRNRAP. CDR3 length: 14 amino acids. The sequence was obtained from a human donor with HPV-associated anogenital cancer. This chain uses TRBV12-5 with TRBJ2-1; TRBD2 agrees at 9 bases. The sample was tumor tissue, taken from a patient who underwent chemoradiotherapy. The CDR3 here is CASGSLAGNNEQFF. CDR3 nucleotide sequence: TGTGCTAGTGGTTCTCTAGCGGGGAACAATGAGCAGTTCTTC.